Shown below are 32 T cell receptor beta chains from a single sample sequenced in a study of yellow fever vaccine responses in identical twins. TCRdb processed the RT-PCR reads anew with MiXCR; each CDR3 protein has one entry. The sample consists of 14,000 or so distinct CDR3 sequences, around 85% of them appearing once. The sample was T cells from blood (PBMCs), unsorted or a sorted subset (not recorded which), taken before or after yellow fever vaccination (not recorded which). The receptor source for this set is a woman between 18 and 29 years old who received the yellow fever vaccine.

V is TRBV20-1 and J is TRBJ2-7; no firm D call. Trimming stripped 0 bases from V and 4 bases from J, with 13 bases between. Germline loops: CDR1 DFQATT, CDR2 SNEGSKA (reference sequence). This CDR3 region has 14 residues. The CDR3: CSARDSSLVYEQYV. As DNA, the CDR3 is TGCAGTGCTAGAGATAGCAGTCTAGTATACGAGCAGTACGTC.

This chain uses TRBV11-3 with TRBJ2-1; D remains ambiguous. Trimming took off 0 bases at V and 2 bases at J, with 8 bases between the two ends. The CDR3 extends over 15 amino acids. CDR1 is SGHNT and CDR2 is YENEEA in the germline V gene. As DNA, the CDR3 is TGTGCCAGCAGCTTAGAAGGTAGGCCCTACAATGAGCAGTTCTTC. Amino acids: CASSLEGRPYNEQFF.

The V and J genes are TRBV7-9 and TRBJ2-1; D not resolved. This CDR3 has 15 residues. From germline, CDR1 is SEHNR and CDR2 FQNEAQ (reference sequence). Trimming pared 7 bases from V and 5 bases from J, leaving 18 bases between. For the CDR3, the DNA is TGTGCCAGCACAGAAAAACTTGGGTTGGACAATGAGCAGTTCTTC. Protein: CASTEKLGLDNEQFF.

The CDR3 reads CASSKDRNQEKLFF. The CDR3 DNA follows: TGTGCCAGCAGTAAAGACAGGAACCAAGAAAAACTGTTTTTT. The chain has TRBV6-1 and TRBJ1-4; tentatively, D is TRBD1 (6 bases). Germline CDR1 is MNHNS and CDR2 is SASEGT. V dropped 5 bases and J dropped 8 bases, with 15 bases sitting between them. The CDR3 covers 14 residues.

The chain carries TRBV6-2 or TRBV6-3 and TRBJ2-1, with 12 bases aligning to TRBD1. This CDR3 is 18 amino acids long. Germline values: CDR1 MNHEY, CDR2 SVGEGT. With V trimmed by 2 bases and J by 4 bases, 9 bases remained unmatched. The CDR3 nucleotides read TGTGCCAGCAGTTACGGGACAGGGGGCGCAGTCCCTTACAATGAGCAGTTCTTC. It specifies CASSYGTGGAVPYNEQFF.

Written as DNA, the CDR3 is TGTGCCAGCAGTTTTCTAGCGGGGGCCACAGATACGCAGTATTTT. It encodes CASSFLAGATDTQYF. The chain recombines TRBV2 with TRBJ2-3, with 10 positions matching TRBD2. Per the germline V gene, CDR1 is SNHLY and CDR2 is FYNNEI. V shed 5 bases and J 2 bases; nucleotides not matched to a gene: 4. The CDR3 consists of 15 residues.

The chain combines TRBV4-1 with TRBJ2-1; D uncertain. The CDR3 is made up of 16 amino acids. CDR1 is MGHRA, CDR2 YSYEKL, per germline. V lost 1 base and J lost 0, with 10 bases in between. Written as DNA, the CDR3 is TGCGCCAGCAGCCAAGTCAATATTGTCTCCTACAATGAGCAGTTCTTC. Translation: CASSQVNIVSYNEQFF.

The V gene is TRBV29-1, the J gene TRBJ2-5; 10 bases map to TRBD1. CDR1 is SQVTM, CDR2 ANQGSEA, per germline. The CDR3 contains 15 residues. J lost 2 bases, V lost 2 bases, and 5 bases had no gene match. CDR3 residues: CSVELGTGVQETQYF. CDR3 nucleotides: TGCAGCGTTGAATTGGGGACAGGGGTTCAAGAGACCCAGTACTTC.

The rearrangement uses TRBV18 and TRBJ1-1; no clear D. The CDR3 runs to 13 residues. In germline, CDR1 is KGHSH, CDR2 LQKENI. V was cut by 11 bases and J by 5 bases, with 18 bases left in between. Here the CDR3 reads CAQDGGVQTEAFF. CDR3 DNA: TGTGCCCAAGACGGCGGGGTGCAGACTGAAGCTTTCTTT.

The chain recombines TRBV4-1 with TRBJ2-3; 12 nucleotides align to TRBD2. V gave up 0 bases and J gave up 3 bases; unmatched junction bases: 4. The CDR3 contains 17 residues. CDR1 and CDR2 from the germline V gene are MGHRA and YSYEKL. CDR3 in amino acids: CASSQEATSGSTDTQYF. Here the CDR3 DNA reads TGCGCCAGCAGCCAAGAGGCGACTAGCGGGAGTACAGATACGCAGTATTTT.

J is TRBJ2-1 and V is TRBV4-1, with 9 bases aligning to TRBD1. The germline V gene has CDR1 MGHRA and CDR2 YSYEKL. This CDR3 region has 16 residues. The junction had 11 bases not matched to a gene; V was cut back by 4 bases and J by 7 bases. As DNA, the CDR3 is TGCGCCAGCAGCCCGCCATACAGGGGGCAGGGGAATGAGCAGTTCTTC. Amino acid sequence: CASSPPYRGQGNEQFF.

The genes are TRBV12-3 or TRBV12-4 and TRBJ1-2; TRBD1 is a possible D gene (5 bases). The CDR3 runs 12 residues. Trimming removed 5 bases from V and 8 bases from J, with 12 bases in between. In nucleotides, the CDR3 is TGTGCCAGCAGTCCCAGGGAAGAGGGCTACACCTTC. Translated: CASSPREEGYTF.

This chain links TRBV28 with TRBJ2-5, with D perhaps matching TRBD1 or TRBD2 (6 bases each). This CDR3 region has 14 residues. V lost 7 bases and J 7 bases, leaving 19 bases between the germline ends. The germline V gene encodes CDR1 MDHEN and CDR2 SYDVKM. Here the CDR3 reads CASILAGHTGTQYF. The CDR3 DNA is TGTGCCAGCATCCTCGCGGGACACACGGGGACCCAGTACTTC.

V and J are TRBV5-1 and TRBJ2-7; TRBD1 matches at 9 bases. The CDR3 is made up of 17 amino acids. Germline CDR1 and CDR2: SGHRS and YFSETQ. The V and J ends lost 4 bases and 3 bases, in that order; junction bases with no gene match: 14. CDR3 protein: CASSKTPSGQGDYEQYF. CDR3 nucleotides: TGCGCCAGCAGCAAAACCCCTTCGGGACAGGGAGACTACGAGCAGTACTTC.

The chain employs TRBV5-1 and TRBJ1-5; D is possibly TRBD1 (5 bases). This CDR3 contains 13 residues. Looked up from germline, CDR1 is SGHRS and CDR2 is YFSETQ. V was pared by 7 bases and J by 3 bases, with 11 bases between. In nucleotides, the CDR3 is TGCGCCAGCGTTCGGGGGGACAATCAGCCCCAGCATTTT. It codes for CASVRGDNQPQHF.

The chain uses TRBV18 and TRBJ1-2, with a tentative D call TRBD1 (6 bases). Germline values: CDR1 KGHSH, CDR2 LQKENI. V shed 1 base and J shed 8 bases, with 17 bases lying between them. The CDR3 extends over 15 amino acids. CDR3 residues: CASSPLTNRDMGYTF. DNA for the CDR3: TGTGCCAGCTCACCACTGACCAACAGGGACATGGGCTACACCTTC.

A single count supports this clonotype. CDR3: CASSPGGANTGELFF. As DNA, the CDR3 is TGTGCCAGCTCACCAGGCGGGGCAAACACCGGGGAGCTGTTTTTT. The J gene is TRBJ2-2, the V gene TRBV18, with a possible D match to TRBD2 (6 bases). The CDR3 length is 15 residues. V lost 2 bases to trimming and J lost 2 bases, with 9 bases between them. CDR1 and CDR2 (germline): KGHSH, LQKENI.

The rearrangement uses TRBV7-3 and TRBJ2-3, with a possible D match to TRBD2 (5 bases). Trimming stripped 1 base from V and 2 bases from J, with 13 bases between. CDR1 SGHTA and CDR2 FQGTGA come from the germline V gene. The CDR3 has 16 residues. The CDR3 sequence is CASSLIAGLNTDTQYF. Written as DNA, the CDR3 is TGTGCCAGCAGCTTAATTGCGGGTTTGAACACAGATACGCAGTATTTT.

This sequence joins TRBV5-1 and TRBJ1-5; D remains unclear. Germline CDR1 SGHRS, CDR2 YFSETQ. The germline V and J ends were trimmed by 4 bases and 1 base, with 9 bases remaining between them. The length of the CDR3 is 14 residues. In nucleotides, the CDR3 is TGCGCCAGCAGCACGGACTCCAGCAATCAGCCCCAGCATTTT. This gives the protein CASSTDSSNQPQHF.

This chain joins TRBV6-1 and TRBJ1-3, with 8 bases matching TRBD1. The V gene's germline CDR1 is MNHNS and CDR2 SASEGT. J lost 4 bases, V lost 5 bases, and 4 bases had no gene match. This CDR3 contains 14 residues. The CDR3: CASSQTGAGNTIYF. The CDR3 DNA reads TGTGCCAGCAGTCAGACAGGGGCAGGAAACACCATATATTTT.

V gene TRBV11-1 combines with J gene TRBJ2-1; D unclear. V was trimmed by 1 base and J by 5 bases, leaving 12 bases between them. The CDR3 sequence is 15 residues long. Germline lookup yields CDR1 SGHAT and CDR2 FQDESV (reference sequence). CDR3 amino acids: CASSLVVRSHNEQFF. CDR3 DNA: TGTGCCAGCAGCTTAGTTGTTAGATCCCACAATGAGCAGTTCTTC.

The V call is TRBV18, the J call TRBJ2-7; TRBD1 matches at 9 bases. Germline trimming cut 1 base from V and 1 base from J; bases unmatched to any gene: 5. There are 16 residues in the CDR3. Germline V gene sequence: CDR1 KGHSH, CDR2 LQKENI. CDR3 amino acids: CASSPQGTGFSYEQYF. The CDR3 coding sequence is TGTGCCAGCTCACCACAAGGGACAGGGTTTTCCTACGAGCAGTACTTC. Complete variable domain (other parts from reference TRBV18 and TRBJ2-7): NAGVMQNPRHLVRRRGQEARLRCSPMKGHSHVYWYRQLPEEGLKFMVYLQKENIIDESGMPKERFSAEFPKEGPSILRIQQVVRGDSAAYFCASSPQGTGFSYEQYFGPGTRLTVT.

The chain's CDR3 is CASSLAGRSTDTQYF. The CDR3 bases are TGTGCCAGCAGCCTCGCGGGACGGTCCACAGATACGCAGTATTTT. The V call is TRBV5-4, the J call TRBJ2-3, with TRBD2 as a possible D gene (6 bases). Looked up from germline, CDR1 is SGHNT and CDR2 is YYREEE (reference sequence). The V and J ends lost 4 bases and 2 bases respectively, with 14 bases between them. The CDR3 has 15 amino acids.

This sequence joins TRBV11-2 and TRBJ2-7; TRBD1 matches 7 bases. This CDR3 spans 15 amino acids. Germline loops: CDR1 SGHAT, CDR2 FQNNGV. Germline trimming cut 6 bases from V and 2 bases from J; bases unmatched to any gene: 10. CDR3: CASRATGQRPYEQYF. The CDR3 coding sequence is TGTGCCAGCAGAGCTACGGGACAGAGACCCTACGAGCAGTACTTC.

The chain is built from TRBV29-1 and TRBJ2-5, with TRBD1 matching 10 bases. The CDR3 contains 14 residues. The V gene's germline CDR1 is SQVTM and CDR2 ANQGSEA. V lost 3 bases to trimming and J lost 6 bases; unmatched junction nucleotides: 7. This CDR3 reads CSVDRDRGRKTQYF. The DNA for the CDR3 is TGCAGCGTTGATAGAGACAGGGGGCGTAAGACCCAGTACTTC.

The chain combines TRBV29-1 with TRBJ2-5; D is undetermined. This CDR3 contains 14 residues. Trimming took 1 base from V and 0 from J, leaving 9 bases between them. Germline assignment: CDR1 SQVTM and CDR2 ANQGSEA. CDR3 loop: CSVEVHSNQETQYF. CDR3 DNA: TGCAGCGTTGAAGTTCACTCGAACCAAGAGACCCAGTACTTC.

The chain uses TRBV12-3 or TRBV12-4 and TRBJ2-3; 10 bases are a match to TRBD2. The CDR3 is 16 residues long. The V gene end was trimmed by 6 bases and the J gene end by 1 base; junction bases not matched to a gene: 7. The DNA for the CDR3 is TGTGCCAGCAGAACCTCTAGCGGGAGTGGCACAGATACGCAGTATTTT. It codes for CASRTSSGSGTDTQYF.

V and J are TRBV20-1 and TRBJ2-3; maybe TRBD1 (7 bases). V lost 5 bases and J 4 bases, leaving 13 bases between the germline ends. The CDR3 extends over 13 amino acids. The germline V gene has CDR1 DFQATT and CDR2 SNEGSKA (reference sequence). DNA for the CDR3: TGCAGTGCTTCCCAGGGGGGTCCAGATACGCAGTATTTT. Its protein product is CSASQGGPDTQYF.

This clonotype appeared once. The chain is built from TRBV7-9 and TRBJ2-1; D is possibly TRBD1 (5 bases). CDR1 and CDR2 from the germline V gene are SEHNR and FQNEAQ (reference sequence). Trimming removed 8 bases at V and 6 bases at J, with 20 bases between. The CDR3 has 15 amino acids. CDR3: CASLFSTGATNEQFF. The CDR3 nucleotides are TGTGCCAGCTTATTTTCGACTGGGGCTACCAATGAGCAGTTCTTC.

The chain carries TRBV5-1 and TRBJ2-5; 10 nucleotides line up with TRBD1. J was trimmed by 4 bases and V by 4 bases; bases with no gene match: 4. Germline values: CDR1 SGHRS, CDR2 YFSETQ. The CDR3 has 14 residues. CDR3 sequence (DNA): TGCGCCAGCAGCCCCGGGACAGGGGTAGAGACCCAGTACTTC. Translated, it gives CASSPGTGVETQYF.

This chain uses TRBV20-1 with TRBJ2-7; D tentatively fits TRBD1 or TRBD2 (5 bases each). CDR1 is DFQATT, CDR2 SNEGSKA, per germline (reference sequence). V shed 6 bases and J shed 2 bases, with 11 bases lying between them. This CDR3 has 12 amino acids. The CDR3 nucleotides read TGCAGTGCACCGGGACGCCCCTACGAGCAGTACGTC. Translation gives CSAPGRPYEQYV.

The V gene is TRBV6-1, the J gene TRBJ1-1, with D possibly matching TRBD1 (5 bases). This CDR3 is 14 amino acids long. Trimming cost V 5 bases and J 11 bases, with 21 bases left between them. CDR1 is MNHNS, CDR2 SASEGT, per germline. CDR3: CASSPQGSSSGAFF. CDR3 sequence (DNA): TGTGCCAGCAGTCCCCAGGGAAGTAGTAGCGGGGCTTTCTTT.